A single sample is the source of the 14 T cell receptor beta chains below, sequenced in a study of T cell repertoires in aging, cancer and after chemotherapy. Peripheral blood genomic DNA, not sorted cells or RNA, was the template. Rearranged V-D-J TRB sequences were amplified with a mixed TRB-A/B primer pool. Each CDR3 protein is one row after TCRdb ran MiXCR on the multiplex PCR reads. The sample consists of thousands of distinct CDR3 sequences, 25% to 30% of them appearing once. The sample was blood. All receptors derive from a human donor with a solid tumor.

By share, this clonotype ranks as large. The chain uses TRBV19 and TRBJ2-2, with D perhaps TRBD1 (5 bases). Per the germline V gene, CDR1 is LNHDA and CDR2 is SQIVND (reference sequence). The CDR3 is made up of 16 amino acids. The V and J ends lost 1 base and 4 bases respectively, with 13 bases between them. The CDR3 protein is CASSIGWGRRTGELFF. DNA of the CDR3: TGTGCCAGTAGTATAGGTTGGGGCAGGCGCACCGGGGAGCTGTTTTTT.

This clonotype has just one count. In DNA form, the CDR3 reads TGTGCCAGCAGCTTAAGGAGCGTAGGGGCCTATCCATTCTTC. Amino acid sequence: CASSLRSVGAYPFF. The chain joins TRBV19 to TRBJ2-1, with D tentatively TRBD1 (5 bases). The germline V and J ends were trimmed by 9 bases and 16 bases, with 28 bases remaining between them. CDR1 is LNHDA, CDR2 SQIVND, per germline (reference sequence). There are 14 residues in the CDR3.

The chain's CDR3 is CASSSASGLARGNEQFF. In DNA, the CDR3 is TGCGCCAGCAGCTCCGCCAGTGGACTAGCGAGGGGCAATGAGCAGTTCTTC. The chain couples TRBV5-1 to TRBJ2-1; TRBD2 agrees at 9 bases. The CDR3 contains 17 residues. The germline CDR1 and CDR2 sequences are SGHRS and YFSETQ. The V segment lost 3 bases and the J segment 6 bases; nucleotides outside the gene matches: 13.

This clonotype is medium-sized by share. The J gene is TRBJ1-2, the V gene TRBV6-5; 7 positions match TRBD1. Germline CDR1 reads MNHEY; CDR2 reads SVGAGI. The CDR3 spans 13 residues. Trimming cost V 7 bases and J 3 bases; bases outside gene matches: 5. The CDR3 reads CASTRQGDYGYTF. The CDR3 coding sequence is TGTGCCAGCACGAGACAGGGCGACTATGGCTACACCTTC.

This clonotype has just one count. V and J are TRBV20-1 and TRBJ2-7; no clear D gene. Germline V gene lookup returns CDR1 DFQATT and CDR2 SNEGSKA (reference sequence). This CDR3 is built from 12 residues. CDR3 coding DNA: TGCAGCGTTTTCGGAGACTCCTACGAGCAGTACTTC. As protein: CSVFGDSYEQYF.

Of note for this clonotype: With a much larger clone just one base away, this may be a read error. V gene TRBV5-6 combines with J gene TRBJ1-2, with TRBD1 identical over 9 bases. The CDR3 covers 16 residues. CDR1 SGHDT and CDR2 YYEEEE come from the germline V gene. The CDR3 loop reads CDSSEIPGQGKDGYTF. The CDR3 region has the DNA TGTGACAGCAGCGAAATTCCCGGACAGGGGAAGGATGGCTACACCTTC.

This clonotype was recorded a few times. The CDR3 region is CASSQDRDRAPYNSPLHF. The DNA of the CDR3 is TGCGCCAGCAGCCAAGATCGGGACAGGGCCCCCTATAATTCACCCCTCCACTTT. V gene TRBV4-3 combines with J gene TRBJ1-6, with TRBD1 matching 9 bases. Germline loops: CDR1 LGHNA, CDR2 YSLEER. The CDR3 is 18 amino acids. V was clipped by 0 bases and J by 2 bases; unmatched bases: 5.

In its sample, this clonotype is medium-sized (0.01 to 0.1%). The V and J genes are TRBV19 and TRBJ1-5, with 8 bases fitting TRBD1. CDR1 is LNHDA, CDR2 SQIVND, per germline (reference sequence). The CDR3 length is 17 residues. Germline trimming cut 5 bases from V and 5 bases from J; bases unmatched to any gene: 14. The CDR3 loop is CASSGTGAIAGDQPQHF. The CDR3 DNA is TGTGCCAGTAGTGGGACAGGCGCCATCGCCGGGGATCAGCCCCAGCATTTT.

As DNA, the CDR3 is TGTGCCAGCTCACCAGGGGATCTAGGAGGAGGCTACACCTTC. This sequence encodes CASSPGDLGGGYTF. The V call is TRBV18, the J call TRBJ1-2; D is unclear. The V gene lost 2 bases and the J gene lost 8 bases, with 15 bases spanning the gap. CDR1 and CDR2 from the germline V gene are KGHSH and LQKENI. The CDR3 is 14 residues long.

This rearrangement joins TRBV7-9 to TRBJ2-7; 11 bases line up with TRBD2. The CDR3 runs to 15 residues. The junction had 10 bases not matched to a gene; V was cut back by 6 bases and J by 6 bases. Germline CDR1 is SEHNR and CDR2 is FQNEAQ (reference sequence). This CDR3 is CASRDLAGGPIEQYF. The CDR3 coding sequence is TGTGCCAGCAGGGACCTAGCGGGGGGTCCCATCGAGCAGTACTTC.

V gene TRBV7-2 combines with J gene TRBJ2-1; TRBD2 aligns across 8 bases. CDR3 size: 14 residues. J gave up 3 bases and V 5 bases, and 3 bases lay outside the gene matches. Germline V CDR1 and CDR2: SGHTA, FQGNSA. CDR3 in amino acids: CASSHSGDYNEQFF. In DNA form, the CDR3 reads TGTGCCAGCAGCCATAGCGGGGACTACAATGAGCAGTTCTTC.

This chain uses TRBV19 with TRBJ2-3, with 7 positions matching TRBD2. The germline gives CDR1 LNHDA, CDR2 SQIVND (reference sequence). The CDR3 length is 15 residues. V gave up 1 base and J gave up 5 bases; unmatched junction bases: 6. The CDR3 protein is CASSIGKVAGDTQYF. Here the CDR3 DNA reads TGTGCCAGTAGTATAGGGAAGGTAGCGGGAGATACGCAGTATTTT.

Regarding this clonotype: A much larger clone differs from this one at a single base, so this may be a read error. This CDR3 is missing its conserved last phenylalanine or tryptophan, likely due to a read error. CDR3 DNA sequence: TGTGCCAGTAGCCGACAGCTTAACACTGAAGCTTTCTCT. Protein sequence: CASSRQLNTEAFS. This sequence joins TRBV19 and TRBJ1-1; perhaps TRBD1 as D (5 bases). The CDR3 extends over 13 amino acids. V lost 6 bases, J lost 2 bases, and 10 bases lay in between. Germline values: CDR1 LNHDA, CDR2 SQIVND (reference sequence).

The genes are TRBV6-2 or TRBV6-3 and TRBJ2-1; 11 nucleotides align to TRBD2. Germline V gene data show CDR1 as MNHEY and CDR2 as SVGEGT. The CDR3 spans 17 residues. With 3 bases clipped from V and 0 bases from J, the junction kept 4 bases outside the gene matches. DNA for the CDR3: TGTGCCAGCAGTTATAGACTAGCGGGGAGCTCCTACAATGAGCAGTTCTTC. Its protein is CASSYRLAGSSYNEQFF.